This T cell receptor beta chain stems from a study of OX40 agonist ivuxolimab in advanced cancers. TCRdb's table, derived via immunoSEQ multiplex PCR, lists solely in-frame clones and lacks some. The data contain about 54,000 clones, about 83% of them singletons. The J segment lost 0 bases and the V segment lost 3 bases, leaving 8 bases of the junction unmatched. CDR3 length equals 18 residues. The germline V gene encodes CDR1 MDHEN and CDR2 SYDVKM. This clone was counted only a few times. Sequencing was performed on CD4+ or CD8+ T cells sorted from blood, taken in a trial of the OX40 agonist ivuxolimab. The rearrangement joins TRBV28 to TRBJ2-1, with 10 bases that match TRBD2. The receptor comes from an adult with an advanced solid tumor such as melanoma, head and neck, liver or kidney cancer. The CDR3 sequence is CASSFGLAVLNSYNEQFF. The CDR3 DNA is TGTGCCAGCAGTTTTGGACTAGCGGTCCTGAACTCCTACAATGAGCAGTTCTTC.